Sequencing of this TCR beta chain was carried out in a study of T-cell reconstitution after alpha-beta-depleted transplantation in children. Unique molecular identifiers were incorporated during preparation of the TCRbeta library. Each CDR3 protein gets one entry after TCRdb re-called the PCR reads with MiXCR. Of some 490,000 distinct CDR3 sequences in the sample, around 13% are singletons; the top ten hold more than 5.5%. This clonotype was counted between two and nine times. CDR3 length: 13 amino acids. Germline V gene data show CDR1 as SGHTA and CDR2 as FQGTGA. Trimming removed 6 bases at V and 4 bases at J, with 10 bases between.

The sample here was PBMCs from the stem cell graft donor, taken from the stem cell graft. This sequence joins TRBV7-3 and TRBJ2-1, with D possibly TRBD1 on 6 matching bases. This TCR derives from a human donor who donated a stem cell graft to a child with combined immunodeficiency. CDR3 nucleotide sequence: TGTGCCAGCAGTATAACAGGGTACAATGAGCAGTTCTTC. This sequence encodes CASSITGYNEQFF. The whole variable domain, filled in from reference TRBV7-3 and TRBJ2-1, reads GAGVSQTPSNKVTEKGKYVELRCDPISGHTALYWYRQSLGQGPEFLIYFQGTGAADDSGLPNDRFFAVRPEGSVSTLKIQRTERGDSAVYLCASSITGYNEQFFGPGTRLTVL.